Below, 13 T cell receptor beta chains from the same sample are listed, as sequenced in a study of cytomegalovirus exposure and HLA in healthy donors. In the PCR, 60 Vbeta and 13 Jbeta primers were used. Assay used: immunoSEQ multiplex PCR; TCRdb lists only in-frame clones, some missing. The repertoire shows approximately 80,000 clones; the top ten hold 3.8%. The sample taken for sequencing was PBMCs. These receptors were obtained from a man aged 18 to 35 in good health and CMV-seropositive.

J is TRBJ1-2 and V is TRBV27; tentative D call: TRBD1 (6 bases). This CDR3 is built from 13 residues. V was trimmed by 6 bases and J by 2 bases, leaving 10 bases between them. The germline gives CDR1 MNHEY, CDR2 SMNVEV (reference sequence). The CDR3 reads CASRLTGNYGYTF. The CDR3 DNA follows: TGTGCCAGCAGGTTGACAGGCAACTATGGCTACACCTTC.

The chain combines TRBV19 with TRBJ2-7, with a weak D call TRBD2 (6 bases). CDR3 length: 14 amino acids. V shed 2 bases and J shed 3 bases, with 11 bases lying between them. Germline V gene lookup returns CDR1 LNHDA and CDR2 SQIVND (reference sequence). In DNA, the CDR3 is TGTGCCAGTAGTATAAGAGGGCGGGACTACGAGCAGTACTTC. The encoded protein is CASSIRGRDYEQYF.

V usage is TRBV9 and J usage is TRBJ2-7; 7 nucleotides line up with TRBD2. CDR1 is SGDLS, CDR2 YYNGEE, per germline. This CDR3 comprises 15 residues. V shed 3 bases and J 5 bases; nucleotides not matched to a gene: 11. CDR3: CASSERGLAADEQYF. The DNA of the CDR3 is TGTGCCAGCAGCGAGCGGGGCTTAGCGGCGGACGAGCAGTACTTC.

The chain uses TRBV7-9 and TRBJ2-7; 9 bases map to TRBD1. The CDR3 extends over 16 amino acids. V lost 4 bases and J lost 4; bases outside the gene matches: 11. CDR1 and CDR2 from the germline V gene are SEHNR and FQNEAQ (reference sequence). The CDR3 region is CASSYPSGTGSYEQYF. As DNA, the CDR3 is TGTGCCAGCAGCTATCCTTCCGGGACAGGGAGTTACGAGCAGTACTTC.

This chain links TRBV6-5 with TRBJ1-3, with D tentatively TRBD1 (6 bases). The V end was cut by 5 bases, the J end by 1 base, with 12 bases between. The length of the CDR3 is 15 residues. Germline loops: CDR1 MNHEY, CDR2 SVGAGI. CDR3 amino acids: CASSITQGSGNTIYF. CDR3 DNA: TGTGCCAGCAGTATCACCCAGGGGTCTGGAAACACCATATATTTT.

The genes are TRBV7-9 and TRBJ2-5; 9 nucleotides align to TRBD2. The CDR3 runs 15 residues. J lost 5 bases, V lost 5 bases, and 9 bases had no gene match. Germline V gives CDR1 SEHNR, CDR2 FQNEAQ (reference sequence). The CDR3 protein is CASSRRAGGLETQYF. CDR3 DNA: TGTGCCAGCAGCCGGCGAGCGGGGGGTTTGGAGACCCAGTACTTC.

This chain links TRBV19 with TRBJ1-2; 8 bases are a match to TRBD1. Germline CDR1 is LNHDA and CDR2 is SQIVND (reference sequence). The CDR3 spans 13 residues. V lost 4 bases and J lost 8; bases outside the gene matches: 6. CDR3 region: CASSSRQGNGYTF. In DNA, the CDR3 is TGTGCCAGTAGTAGCCGACAGGGGAACGGCTACACCTTC.

The rearrangement joins TRBV7-9 to TRBJ1-1, with D uncertain. V dropped 6 bases and J dropped 1 base, with 6 bases sitting between them. This CDR3 has 12 amino acids. Germline-derived CDR1 and CDR2 are SEHNR and FQNEAQ (reference sequence). CDR3 amino acids: CASSYKNTEAFF. The CDR3, as DNA: TGTGCCAGCAGTTACAAGAACACTGAAGCTTTCTTT. The full variable domain, in which reference TRBV7-9 and TRBJ1-1 provide the parts outside the CDR3, is DTGVSQNPRHKITKRGQNVTFRCDPISEHNRLYWYRQTLGQGPEFLTYFQNEAQLEKSRLLSDRFSAERPKGSFSTLEIQRTEQGDSAMYLCASSYKNTEAFFGQGTRLTVV.

J is TRBJ1-1 and V is TRBV6-5, with TRBD1 matching over 8 bases. Germline CDR1 and CDR2: MNHEY and SVGAGI. J lost 6 bases, V lost 6 bases, and 0 bases had no gene match. The CDR3 consists of 11 residues. CDR3 loop: CASRTGAEAFF. The CDR3 bases are TGTGCCAGCAGGACAGGGGCTGAAGCTTTCTTT.

The rearrangement joins TRBV11-3 to TRBJ2-3; no clear D. Trimming took 5 bases from V and 5 from J, leaving 11 bases between them. This CDR3 is built from 13 residues. Germline values: CDR1 SGHNT, CDR2 YENEEA. Here the CDR3 DNA reads TGTGCCAGCAGCCCCGAGTCGGGAGATACGCAGTATTTT. Translation gives CASSPESGDTQYF.

Concerning this clone: This sample includes further DNA sequences coding for the same CDR3. This chain connects TRBV28 to TRBJ2-7, with a weak D call TRBD1 (5 bases). Germline V gene sequence: CDR1 MDHEN, CDR2 SYDVKM. V lost 3 bases and J lost 4, with 7 bases in between. The CDR3 covers 12 residues. CDR3 DNA sequence: TGTGCCAGCAGTTTGGGGCAGTACGAGCAGTACTTC. Amino acids: CASSLGQYEQYF.

The J gene is TRBJ1-2, the V gene TRBV6-1; possible D gene TRBD1, 5 bases. CDR1 MNHNS and CDR2 SASEGT come from the germline V gene. The CDR3 consists of 15 residues. The V end lost 5 bases, the J end lost 4 bases, and 17 bases lay between the germline ends. CDR3 sequence (DNA): TGTGCCAGCAGTTCAGAATACAGGAATCCCTATGGCTACACCTTC. Residues: CASSSEYRNPYGYTF.

This chain connects TRBV5-1 to TRBJ2-2, with 9 bases matching TRBD1. J lost 5 bases, V lost 4 bases, and 6 bases had no gene match. CDR3 size: 15 residues. Germline values: CDR1 SGHRS, CDR2 YFSETQ. The chain's CDR3 is CASSRDRVPTGELFF. For the CDR3, the DNA is TGCGCCAGCAGCCGGGACAGGGTCCCGACCGGGGAGCTGTTTTTT.